This TCR beta chain emerged from a study of blood T cell repertoires in COVID-19. Per the germline V gene, CDR1 is SEHNR and CDR2 is FQNEAQ (reference sequence). V was shortened by 4 bases and J by 5 bases, with 9 bases between the two germline ends. The CDR3 contains 13 residues. Sequencing was performed with immunoSEQ multiplex PCR; in TCRdb, only in-frame clones are kept and a portion is missing. The profile covers approximately 220,000 clones, with 75% to 90% appearing a single time and around 26% taken by the ten largest. This clonotype was sampled from a man aged 40-55 years with acute or convalescent COVID-19. The V and J genes are TRBV7-9 and TRBJ1-5; D is unresolved. Sample: peripheral blood. Here the CDR3 DNA reads TGTGCCAGCAGCTCAACTGGTGATCAGCCCCAGCATTTT. The encoded protein is CASSSTGDQPQHF.